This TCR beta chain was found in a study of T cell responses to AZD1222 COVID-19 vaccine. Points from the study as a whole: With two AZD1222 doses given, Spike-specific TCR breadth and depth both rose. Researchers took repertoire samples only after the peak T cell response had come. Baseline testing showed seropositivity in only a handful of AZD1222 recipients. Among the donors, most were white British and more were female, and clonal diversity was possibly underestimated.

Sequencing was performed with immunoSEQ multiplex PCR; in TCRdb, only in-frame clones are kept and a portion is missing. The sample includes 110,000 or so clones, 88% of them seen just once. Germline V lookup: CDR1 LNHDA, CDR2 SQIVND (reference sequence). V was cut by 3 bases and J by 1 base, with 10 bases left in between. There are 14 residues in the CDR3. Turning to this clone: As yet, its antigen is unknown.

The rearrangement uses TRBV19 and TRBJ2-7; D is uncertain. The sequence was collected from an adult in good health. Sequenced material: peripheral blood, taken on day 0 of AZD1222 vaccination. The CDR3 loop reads CASSIGSQSYEQYF. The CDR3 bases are TGTGCCAGTAGTATCGGCTCACAATCCTACGAGCAGTACTTC.